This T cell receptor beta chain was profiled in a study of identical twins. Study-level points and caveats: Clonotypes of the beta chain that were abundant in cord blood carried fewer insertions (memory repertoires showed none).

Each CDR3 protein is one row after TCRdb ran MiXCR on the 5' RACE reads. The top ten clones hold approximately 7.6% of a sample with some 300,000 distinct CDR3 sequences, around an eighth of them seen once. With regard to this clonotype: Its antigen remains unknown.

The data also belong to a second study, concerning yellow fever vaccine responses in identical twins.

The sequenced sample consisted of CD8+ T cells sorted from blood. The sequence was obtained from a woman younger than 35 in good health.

DNA for the CDR3: TGTGCCAGCAGTTTAAGGCAGGGGGGAGATACGCAGTATTTT. Translated: CASSLRQGGDTQYF. The chain combines TRBV12-3 or TRBV12-4 with TRBJ2-3; D may be TRBD1 (7 bases). V gave up 2 bases and J gave up 5 bases, with 11 bases separating them. This CDR3 region has 14 residues.